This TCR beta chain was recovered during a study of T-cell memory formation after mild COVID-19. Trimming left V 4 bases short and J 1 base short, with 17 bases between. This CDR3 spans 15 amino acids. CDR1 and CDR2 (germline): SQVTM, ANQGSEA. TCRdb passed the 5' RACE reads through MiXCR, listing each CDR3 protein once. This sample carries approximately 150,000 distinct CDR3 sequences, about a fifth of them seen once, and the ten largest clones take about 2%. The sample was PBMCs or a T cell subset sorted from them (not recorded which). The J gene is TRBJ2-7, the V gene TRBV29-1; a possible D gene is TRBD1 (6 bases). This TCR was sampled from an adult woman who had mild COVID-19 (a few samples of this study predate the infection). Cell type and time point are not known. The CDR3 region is CSVVSGQTSSYEQYF. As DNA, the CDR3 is TGCAGCGTTGTTTCCGGACAGACCAGTTCCTACGAGCAGTACTTC.